This paragraph covers one T cell receptor (beta chain) sequence. Its matching antigen is unknown. This sample was included in a study of T cell responses to AZD1222 COVID-19 vaccine. General study points: Spike as a whole was targeted by vaccine-associated CD4 TCRs, dominant at 160-218 and 743-854. Repertoire sampling was restricted to post-peak T cell response timepoints. Baseline seropositivity occurred in only a handful of AZD1222 recipients. Nearly half of spike-specific TCRs reportedly go after variant regions that carry no mutations.

Using immunoSEQ multiplex PCR, the repertoire was profiled, and TCRdb retains in-frame clones only, with some absent. Among about 72,000 clones listed, around 89% were seen once. The germline gives CDR1 MGHDK, CDR2 SYGVNS. The CDR3 contains 13 residues. V lost 5 bases, J lost 4 bases, and 11 bases lay in between. The chain is built from TRBV25-1 and TRBJ2-5, with D perhaps assigned TRBD1 or TRBD2 (5 bases each). This receptor was obtained from an adult who received the AZD1222 COVID-19 vaccine. The sequenced sample was peripheral blood, obtained 28 days after the second AZD1222 dose. CDR3 sequence (DNA): TGTGCCAGCAGTATCCAGGGAGTAGAGACCCAGTACTTC. It yields the protein CASSIQGVETQYF.